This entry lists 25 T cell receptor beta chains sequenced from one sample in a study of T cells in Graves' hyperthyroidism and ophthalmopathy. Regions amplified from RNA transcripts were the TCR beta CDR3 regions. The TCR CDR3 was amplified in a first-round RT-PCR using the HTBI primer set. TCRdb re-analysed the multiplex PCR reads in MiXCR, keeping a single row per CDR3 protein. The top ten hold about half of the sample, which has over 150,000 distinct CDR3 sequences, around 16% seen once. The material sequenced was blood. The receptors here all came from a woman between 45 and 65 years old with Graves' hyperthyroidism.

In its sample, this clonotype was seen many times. CDR3 amino acids: CASSYSLAGANNEQFF. CDR3 DNA: TGTGCCAGCAGTTACTCGTTAGCGGGGGCGAACAATGAGCAGTTCTTC. The V call is TRBV6-6, the J call TRBJ2-1, with 9 bases lining up with TRBD2. CDR1 and CDR2 from the germline V gene are MNHNY and SVGAGI (reference sequence). Trimming took 0 bases from V and 5 from J; bases not matched to a gene: 5. The CDR3 is made up of 16 amino acids.

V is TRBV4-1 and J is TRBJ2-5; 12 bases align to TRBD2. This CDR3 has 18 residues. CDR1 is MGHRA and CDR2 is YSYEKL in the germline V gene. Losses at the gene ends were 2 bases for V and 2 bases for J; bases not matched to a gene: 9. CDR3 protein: CASSQIGRTSGVQETQYF. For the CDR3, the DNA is TGCGCCAGCAGCCAAATTGGACGGACTAGCGGGGTGCAAGAGACCCAGTACTTC.

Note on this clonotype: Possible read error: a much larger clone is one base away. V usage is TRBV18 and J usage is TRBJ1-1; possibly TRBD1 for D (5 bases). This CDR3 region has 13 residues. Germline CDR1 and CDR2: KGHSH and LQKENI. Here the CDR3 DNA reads TGTGCCAGCTCACCGGGCAGGGTGACTGAAGTTTTCTTT. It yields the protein CASSPGRVTEVFF. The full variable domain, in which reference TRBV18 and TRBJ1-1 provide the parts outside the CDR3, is NAGVMQNPRHLVRRRGQEARLRCSPMKGHSHVYWYRQLPEEGLKFMVYLQKENIIDESGMPKERFSAEFPKEGPSILRIQQVVRGDSAAYFCASSPGRVTEVFFGQGTRLTVV.

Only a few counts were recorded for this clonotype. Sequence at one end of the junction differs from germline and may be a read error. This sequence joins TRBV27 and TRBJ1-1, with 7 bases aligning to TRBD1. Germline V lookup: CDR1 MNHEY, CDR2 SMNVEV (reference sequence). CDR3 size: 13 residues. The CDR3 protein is CAGSLARGSEAFF. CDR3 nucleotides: TGTGCCGGCAGTTTGGCCAGGGGGTCTGAAGCTTTCTTT.

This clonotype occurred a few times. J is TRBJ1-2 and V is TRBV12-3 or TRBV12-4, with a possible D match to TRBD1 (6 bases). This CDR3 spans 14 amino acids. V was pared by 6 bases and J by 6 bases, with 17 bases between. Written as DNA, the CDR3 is TGTGCCAGCAGCCTCTTGAGGGGACACAATGGCTACACCTTC. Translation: CASSLLRGHNGYTF.

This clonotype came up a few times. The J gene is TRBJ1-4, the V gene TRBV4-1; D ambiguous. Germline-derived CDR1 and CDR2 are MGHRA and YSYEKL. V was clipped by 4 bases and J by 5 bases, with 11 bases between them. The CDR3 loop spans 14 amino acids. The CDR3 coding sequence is TGCGCCAGCAGCCCTCGGGTAGGGAATGAAAAACTGTTTTTT. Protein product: CASSPRVGNEKLFF.

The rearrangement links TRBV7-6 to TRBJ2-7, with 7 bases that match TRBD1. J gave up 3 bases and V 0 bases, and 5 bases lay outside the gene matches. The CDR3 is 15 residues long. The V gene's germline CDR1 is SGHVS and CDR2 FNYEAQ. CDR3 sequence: CASSLAPGQSYEQYF. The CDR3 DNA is TGTGCCAGCAGCTTAGCTCCGGGACAGAGCTACGAGCAGTACTTC.

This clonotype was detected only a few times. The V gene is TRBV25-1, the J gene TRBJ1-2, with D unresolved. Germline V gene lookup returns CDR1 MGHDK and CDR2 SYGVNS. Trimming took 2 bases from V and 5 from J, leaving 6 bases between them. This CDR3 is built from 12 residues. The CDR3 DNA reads TGTGCCAGCAGTGAACGGGTGTATGGCTACACCTTC. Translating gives CASSERVYGYTF.

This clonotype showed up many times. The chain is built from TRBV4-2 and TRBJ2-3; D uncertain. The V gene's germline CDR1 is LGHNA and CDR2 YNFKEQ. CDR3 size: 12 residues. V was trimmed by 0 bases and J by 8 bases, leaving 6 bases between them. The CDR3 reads CASSQEWGTQYF. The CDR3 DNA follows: TGTGCCAGCAGCCAAGAATGGGGTACGCAGTATTTT.

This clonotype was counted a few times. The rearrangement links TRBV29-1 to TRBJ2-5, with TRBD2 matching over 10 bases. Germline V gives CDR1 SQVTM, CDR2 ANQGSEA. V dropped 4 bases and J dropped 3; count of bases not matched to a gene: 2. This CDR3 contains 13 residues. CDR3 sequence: CSVAGTSEETQYF. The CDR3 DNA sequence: TGCAGCGTTGCCGGGACTAGCGAAGAGACCCAGTACTTC.

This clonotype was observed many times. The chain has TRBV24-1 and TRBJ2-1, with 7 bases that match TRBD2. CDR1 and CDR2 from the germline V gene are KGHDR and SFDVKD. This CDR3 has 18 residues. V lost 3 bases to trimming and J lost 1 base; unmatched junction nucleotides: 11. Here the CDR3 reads CATSDPPPRGGSYNEQFF. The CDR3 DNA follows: TGTGCCACCAGTGATCCACCCCCCCGGGGAGGGTCCTACAATGAGCAGTTCTTC.

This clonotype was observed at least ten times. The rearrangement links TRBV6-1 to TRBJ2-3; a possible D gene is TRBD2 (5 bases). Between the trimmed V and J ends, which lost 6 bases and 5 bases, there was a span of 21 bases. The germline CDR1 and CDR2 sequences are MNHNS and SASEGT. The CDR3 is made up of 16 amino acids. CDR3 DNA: TGTGCCAGCAGGAAATCGGGAAGTCGACGTGTAGATACGCAGTATTTT. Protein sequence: CASRKSGSRRVDTQYF.

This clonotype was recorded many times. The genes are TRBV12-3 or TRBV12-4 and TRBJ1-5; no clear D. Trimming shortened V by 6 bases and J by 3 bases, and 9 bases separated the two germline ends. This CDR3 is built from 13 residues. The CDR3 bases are TGTGCCAGCAGAGACACCAACAATCAGCCCCAGCATTTT. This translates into CASRDTNNQPQHF.

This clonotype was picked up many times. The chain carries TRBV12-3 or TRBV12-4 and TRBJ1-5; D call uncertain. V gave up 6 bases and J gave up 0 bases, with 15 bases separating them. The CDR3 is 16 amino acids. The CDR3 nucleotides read TGTGCCAGCAGCCGATCCACCCAGTATAGCAATCAGCCCCAGCATTTT. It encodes CASSRSTQYSNQPQHF.

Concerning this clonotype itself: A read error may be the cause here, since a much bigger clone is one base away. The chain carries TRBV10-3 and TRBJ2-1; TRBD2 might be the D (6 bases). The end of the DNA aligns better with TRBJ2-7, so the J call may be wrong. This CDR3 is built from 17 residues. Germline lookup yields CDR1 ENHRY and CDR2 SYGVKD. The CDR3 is CAIKGQAGPNSYNEQYF. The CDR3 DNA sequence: TGTGCCATCAAAGGCCAAGCGGGCCCAAACTCCTACAATGAGCAGTACTTC.

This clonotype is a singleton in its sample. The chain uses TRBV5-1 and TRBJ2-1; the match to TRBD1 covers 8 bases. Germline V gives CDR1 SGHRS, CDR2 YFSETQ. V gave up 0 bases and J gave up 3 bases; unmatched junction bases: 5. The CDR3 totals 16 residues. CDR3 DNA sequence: TGCGCCAGCAGCTTGGATCACGGACAGGGCTACAATGAGCAGTTCTTC. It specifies CASSLDHGQGYNEQFF.

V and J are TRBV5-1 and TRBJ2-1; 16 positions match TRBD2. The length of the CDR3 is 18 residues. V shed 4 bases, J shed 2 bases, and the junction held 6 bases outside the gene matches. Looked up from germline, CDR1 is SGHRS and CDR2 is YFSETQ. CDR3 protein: CASSPGLAGGWPYNEQFF. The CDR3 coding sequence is TGCGCCAGCAGCCCGGGACTAGCGGGAGGGTGGCCCTACAATGAGCAGTTCTTC. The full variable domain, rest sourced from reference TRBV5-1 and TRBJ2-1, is KAGVTQTPRYLIKTRGQQVTLSCSPISGHRSVSWYQQTPGQGLQFLFEYFSETQRNKGNFPGRFSGRQFSNSRSEMNVSTLELGDSALYLCASSPGLAGGWPYNEQFFGPGTRLTVL.

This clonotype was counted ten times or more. CDR3 nucleotides: TGTGCCAGCAGTTTAACGTCAGGGACCCGTTCTGGAAACACCATATATTTT. This gives the protein CASSLTSGTRSGNTIYF. This chain joins TRBV28 and TRBJ1-3; the D gene is possibly TRBD1 (5 bases). V dropped 2 bases and J dropped 1 base, with 15 bases sitting between them. CDR1 and CDR2 (germline): MDHEN, SYDVKM. The CDR3 extends over 17 amino acids.

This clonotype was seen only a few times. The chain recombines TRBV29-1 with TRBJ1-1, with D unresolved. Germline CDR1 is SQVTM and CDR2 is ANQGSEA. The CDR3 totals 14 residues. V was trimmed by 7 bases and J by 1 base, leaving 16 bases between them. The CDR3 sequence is CSACEGLWNTEAFF. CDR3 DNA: TGCAGCGCCTGTGAAGGGTTATGGAACACTGAAGCTTTCTTT.

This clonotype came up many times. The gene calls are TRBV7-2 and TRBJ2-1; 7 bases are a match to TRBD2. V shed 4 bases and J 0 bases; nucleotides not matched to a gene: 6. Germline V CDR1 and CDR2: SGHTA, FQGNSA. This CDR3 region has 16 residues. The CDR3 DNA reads TGTGCCAGCAGCTCAGGACTAGGGAGCTCCTACAATGAGCAGTTCTTC. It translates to CASSSGLGSSYNEQFF. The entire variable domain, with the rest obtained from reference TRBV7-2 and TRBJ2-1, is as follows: GAGVSQSPSNKVTEKGKDVELRCDPISGHTALYWYRQSLGQGLEFLIYFQGNSAPDKSGLPSDRFSAERTGGSVSTLTIQRTQQEDSAVYLCASSSGLGSSYNEQFFGPGTRLTVL.

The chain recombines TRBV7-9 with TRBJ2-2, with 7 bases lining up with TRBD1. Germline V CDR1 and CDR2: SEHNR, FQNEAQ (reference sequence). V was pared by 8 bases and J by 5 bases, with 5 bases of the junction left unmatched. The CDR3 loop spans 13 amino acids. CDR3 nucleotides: TGTGCCAGCGATCGACAGGGTACCGGGGAGCTGTTTTTT. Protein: CASDRQGTGELFF.

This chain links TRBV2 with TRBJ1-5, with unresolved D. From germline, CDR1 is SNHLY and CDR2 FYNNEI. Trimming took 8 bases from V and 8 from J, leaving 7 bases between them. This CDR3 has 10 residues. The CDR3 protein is CASGLEPQHF. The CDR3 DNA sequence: TGTGCCAGCGGGTTGGAGCCCCAGCATTTT.

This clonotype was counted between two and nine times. The CDR3: CSVWAKNTGELFF. DNA for the CDR3: TGCAGCGTTTGGGCTAAGAACACCGGGGAGCTGTTTTTT. V is TRBV29-1 and J is TRBJ2-2; no clear D. CDR1 is SQVTM, CDR2 ANQGSEA, per germline. CDR3 length equals 13 residues. The V end was cut by 5 bases, the J end by 1 base, with 8 bases between.

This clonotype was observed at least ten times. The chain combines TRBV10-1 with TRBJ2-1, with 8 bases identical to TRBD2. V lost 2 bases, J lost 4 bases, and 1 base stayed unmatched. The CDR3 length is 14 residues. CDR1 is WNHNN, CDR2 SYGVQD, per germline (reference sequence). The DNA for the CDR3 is TGCGCCAGCAGTGAGGCGGGAGGATACAATGAGCAGTTCTTC. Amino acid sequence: CASSEAGGYNEQFF.

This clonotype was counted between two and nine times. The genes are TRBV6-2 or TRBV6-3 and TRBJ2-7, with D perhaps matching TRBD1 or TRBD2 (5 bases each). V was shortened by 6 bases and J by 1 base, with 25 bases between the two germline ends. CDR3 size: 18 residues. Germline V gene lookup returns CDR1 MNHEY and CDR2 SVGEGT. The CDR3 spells CASRQSSSGTYSSYEQYF. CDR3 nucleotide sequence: TGTGCCAGCAGGCAATCTTCCTCCGGGACCTACAGTTCCTACGAGCAGTACTTC.